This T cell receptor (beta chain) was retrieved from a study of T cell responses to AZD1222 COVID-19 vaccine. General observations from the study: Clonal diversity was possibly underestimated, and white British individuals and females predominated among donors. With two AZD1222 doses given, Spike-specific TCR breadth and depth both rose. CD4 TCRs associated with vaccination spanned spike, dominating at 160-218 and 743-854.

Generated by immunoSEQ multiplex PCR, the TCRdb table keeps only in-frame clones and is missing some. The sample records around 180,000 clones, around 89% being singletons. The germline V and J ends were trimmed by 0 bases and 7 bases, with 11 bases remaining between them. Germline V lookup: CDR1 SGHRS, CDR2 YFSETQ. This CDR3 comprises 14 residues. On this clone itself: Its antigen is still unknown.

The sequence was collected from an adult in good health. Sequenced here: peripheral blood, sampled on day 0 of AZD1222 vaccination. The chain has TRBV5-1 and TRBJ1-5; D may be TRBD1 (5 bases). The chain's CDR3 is CASSLEGPDQPQHF. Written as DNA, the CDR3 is TGCGCCAGCAGCTTGGAGGGGCCCGACCAGCCCCAGCATTTT.